This T cell receptor beta chain was recorded in a study of T cell responses to AZD1222 COVID-19 vaccine. Points from the study as a whole: Breadth and depth of Spike-specific TCRs rose after two AZD1222 doses. Baseline serostatus was positive in only 5 to 7 AZD1222 recipients. The donors showed a predominance of white British ancestry and of females, with possible underestimation of clonal diversity. Repertoire sampling occurred only after the peak T cell response.

Produced via immunoSEQ multiplex PCR; TCRdb's table is partial and in-frame only. Altogether about 93,000 clones are present, approximately 89% being singletons, with the ten largest covering less than 3.5%. Of note for this clone: Its antigen is still unknown.

Germline V gene data show CDR1 as SNHLY and CDR2 as FYNNEI. The CDR3 runs 15 residues. Trimming cost V 7 bases and J 4 bases, with 19 bases left between them. V usage is TRBV2 and J usage is TRBJ1-1; perhaps TRBD1 as D (5 bases). This TCR came from an adult in good health. The material was peripheral blood, obtained on day 0 of MenACWY control vaccination. CDR3 DNA: TGTGCCAGCACCACGCTAGCGGGGGGTGTCACTGAAGCTTTCTTT. Translated, it gives CASTTLAGGVTEAFF.